This T cell receptor (beta chain) originates from a study of blood T cell repertoires in COVID-19. About the research overall: Acute and convalescent COVID-19 specimens originated in the United States, Italy and Spain.

This clone was picked up a small number of times. The assay was immunoSEQ multiplex PCR, and TCRdb's table has in-frame clones only and misses some. The sample gives about 62,000 clones, 75% to 90% of which show up once; about 1.5% is in the top ten. The germline V and J ends were trimmed by 4 bases and 1 base, with 7 bases remaining between them. The length of the CDR3 is 13 residues. This clonotype originated in a woman aged 80 or over with acute or convalescent COVID-19. Sequencing was performed on peripheral blood. The chain links TRBV12-3 or TRBV12-4 to TRBJ1-1; D not certain. The CDR3 nucleotides read TGTGCCAGCAGTTCCACGGGGAACACTGAAGCTTTCTTT. It is translated as CASSSTGNTEAFF.